The clone carrying this T cell receptor beta chain was seen a single time. Sequence at one end of the junction differs from germline and may be a read error. Assay: immunoSEQ multiplex PCR; the TCRdb copy retains only in-frame clones and omits some. In the table there are roughly 49,000 clones, approximately 91% of which are singletons. The data were taken from a study of blood T cell repertoires in COVID-19. CDR1 and CDR2 from the germline V gene are SSHAT and FNYEAQ (reference sequence). The CDR3 loop spans 15 amino acids. The sequenced sample consisted of peripheral blood. The source is a human donor in a cohort sampled during active COVID-19. The chain couples TRBV7-7 to TRBJ2-7, with 10 bases lining up with TRBD1. The CDR3 region is CASSPGTGVSYEQYF. CDR3 coding DNA: TGTGCTAGCAGCCCCGGGACAGGGGTGTCCTACGAGCAGTACTTC.